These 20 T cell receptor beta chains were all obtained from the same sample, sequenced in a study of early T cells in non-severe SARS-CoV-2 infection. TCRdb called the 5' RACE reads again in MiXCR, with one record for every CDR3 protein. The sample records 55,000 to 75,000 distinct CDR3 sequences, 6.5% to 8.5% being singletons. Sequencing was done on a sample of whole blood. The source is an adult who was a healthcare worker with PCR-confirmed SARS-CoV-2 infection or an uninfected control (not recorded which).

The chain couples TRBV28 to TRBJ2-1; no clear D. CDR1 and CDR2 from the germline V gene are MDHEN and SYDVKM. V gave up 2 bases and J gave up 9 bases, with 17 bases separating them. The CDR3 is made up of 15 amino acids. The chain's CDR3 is CASSLRVYDPSEQFF. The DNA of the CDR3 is TGTGCCAGCAGTTTAAGAGTGTACGACCCGTCTGAGCAGTTCTTC.

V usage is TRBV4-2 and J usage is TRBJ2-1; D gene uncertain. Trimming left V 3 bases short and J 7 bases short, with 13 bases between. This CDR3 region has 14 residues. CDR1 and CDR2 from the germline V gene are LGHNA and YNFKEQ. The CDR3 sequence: CASSHPLGPNEQFF. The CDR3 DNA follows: TGTGCCAGCAGCCACCCCTTAGGGCCGAATGAGCAGTTCTTC.

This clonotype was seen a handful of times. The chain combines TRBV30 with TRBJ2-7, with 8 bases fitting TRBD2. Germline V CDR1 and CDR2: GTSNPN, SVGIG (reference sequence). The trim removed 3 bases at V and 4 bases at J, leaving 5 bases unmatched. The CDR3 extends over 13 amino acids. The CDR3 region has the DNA TGTGCCTGGAGCCCCGGGGGGGAGTACGAGCAGTACTTC. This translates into CAWSPGGEYEQYF.

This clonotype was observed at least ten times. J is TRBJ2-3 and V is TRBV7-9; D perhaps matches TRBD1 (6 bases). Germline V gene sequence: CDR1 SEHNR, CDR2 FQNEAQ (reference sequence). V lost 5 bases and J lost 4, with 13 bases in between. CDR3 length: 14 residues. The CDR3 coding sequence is TGTGCCAGCAGCCGGGACAACACTCCAGATACGCAGTATTTT. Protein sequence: CASSRDNTPDTQYF.

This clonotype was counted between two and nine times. This CDR3 reads CASSSLLHNEQFF. Written as DNA, the CDR3 is TGTGCCAGCAGCTCGCTCCTTCACAATGAGCAGTTCTTC. This chain connects TRBV5-6 to TRBJ2-1; no definite D call. CDR3 size: 13 residues. Germline lookup yields CDR1 SGHDT and CDR2 YYEEEE. Trimming took off 3 bases at V and 5 bases at J, with 9 bases between the two ends.

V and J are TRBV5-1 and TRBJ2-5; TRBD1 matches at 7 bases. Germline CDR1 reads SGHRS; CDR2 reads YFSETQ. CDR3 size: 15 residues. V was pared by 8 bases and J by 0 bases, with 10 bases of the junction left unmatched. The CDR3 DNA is TGCGCCAGTTCCAGAACAGGGGATTACCAAGAGACCCAGTACTTC. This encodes CASSRTGDYQETQYF.

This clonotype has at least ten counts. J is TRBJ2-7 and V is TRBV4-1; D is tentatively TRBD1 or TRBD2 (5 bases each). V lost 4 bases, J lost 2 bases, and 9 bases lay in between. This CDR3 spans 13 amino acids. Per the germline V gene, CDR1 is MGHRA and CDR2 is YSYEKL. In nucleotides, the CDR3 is TGCGCCAGCAGCCGGGTGGGGGCCTACGAGCAGTACTTC. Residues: CASSRVGAYEQYF.

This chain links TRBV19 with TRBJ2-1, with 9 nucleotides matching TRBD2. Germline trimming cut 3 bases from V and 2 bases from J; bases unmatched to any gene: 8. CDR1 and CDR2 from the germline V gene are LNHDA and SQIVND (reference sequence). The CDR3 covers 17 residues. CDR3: CASSIGGGGRAYNEQFF. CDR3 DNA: TGTGCCAGTAGTATCGGGGGCGGCGGGAGGGCCTACAATGAGCAGTTCTTC.

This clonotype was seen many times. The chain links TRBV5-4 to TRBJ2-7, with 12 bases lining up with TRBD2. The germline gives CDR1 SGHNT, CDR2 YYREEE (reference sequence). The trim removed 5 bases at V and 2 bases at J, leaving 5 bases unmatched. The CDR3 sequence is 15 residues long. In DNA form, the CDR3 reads TGTGCCAGCAGGTCGACTAGCGGGAGCCCCTACGAGCAGTACTTC. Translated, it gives CASRSTSGSPYEQYF.

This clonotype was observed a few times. The CDR3 nucleotides read TGCAGTGCTAGGCGAGACTCCTACGAGCAGTACTTC. This sequence encodes CSARRDSYEQYF. J is TRBJ2-7 and V is TRBV20-1, with D unclear. The CDR3 has 12 amino acids. Per the germline V gene, CDR1 is DFQATT and CDR2 is SNEGSKA (reference sequence). V was shortened by 3 bases and J by 0 bases, with 6 bases between the two germline ends.

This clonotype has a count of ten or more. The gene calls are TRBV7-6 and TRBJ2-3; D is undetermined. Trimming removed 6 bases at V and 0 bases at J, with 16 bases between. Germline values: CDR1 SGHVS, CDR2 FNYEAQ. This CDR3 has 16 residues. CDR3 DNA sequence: TGTGCCAGCAGTTCAGGAGTATGGAGAAGCACAGATACGCAGTATTTT. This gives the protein CASSSGVWRSTDTQYF.

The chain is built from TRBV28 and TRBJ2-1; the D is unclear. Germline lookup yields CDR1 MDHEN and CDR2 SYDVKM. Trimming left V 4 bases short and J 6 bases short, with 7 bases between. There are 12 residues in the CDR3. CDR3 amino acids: CASSSGSNEQFF. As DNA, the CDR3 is TGTGCCAGCAGTTCCGGTTCCAATGAGCAGTTCTTC.

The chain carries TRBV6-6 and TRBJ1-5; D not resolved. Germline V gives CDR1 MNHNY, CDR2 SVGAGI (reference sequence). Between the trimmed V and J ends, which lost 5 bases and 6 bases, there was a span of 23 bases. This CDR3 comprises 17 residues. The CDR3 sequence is CASSPNARLVAGQPQHF. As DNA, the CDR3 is TGTGCCAGCAGTCCGAACGCCAGACTTGTGGCTGGTCAGCCCCAGCATTTT.

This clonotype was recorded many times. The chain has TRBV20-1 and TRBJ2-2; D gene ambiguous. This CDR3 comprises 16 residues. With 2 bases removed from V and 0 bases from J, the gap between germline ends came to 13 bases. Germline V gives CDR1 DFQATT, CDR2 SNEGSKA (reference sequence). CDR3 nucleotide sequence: TGCAGTGCTAGACCCCCCAAGGGCGCGAACACCGGGGAGCTGTTTTTT. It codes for CSARPPKGANTGELFF.

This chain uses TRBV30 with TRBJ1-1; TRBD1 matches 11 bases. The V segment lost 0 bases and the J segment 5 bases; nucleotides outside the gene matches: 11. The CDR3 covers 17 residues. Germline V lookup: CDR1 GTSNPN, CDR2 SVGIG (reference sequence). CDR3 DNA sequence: TGTGCCTGGAGTGTACGTGGACAGGGGGCGAAAGCGACTGAAGCTTTCTTT. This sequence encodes CAWSVRGQGAKATEAFF.

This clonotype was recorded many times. The CDR3 region has the DNA TGTGCCTGGGTAGGGAGCGGTGAGACCCAGTACTTC. Amino acid sequence: CAWVGSGETQYF. The chain is built from TRBV30 and TRBJ2-5, with D possibly TRBD2 on 5 matching bases. In germline, CDR1 is GTSNPN, CDR2 SVGIG (reference sequence). Trimming removed 5 bases from V and 5 bases from J, with 12 bases in between. The CDR3 length is 12 residues.

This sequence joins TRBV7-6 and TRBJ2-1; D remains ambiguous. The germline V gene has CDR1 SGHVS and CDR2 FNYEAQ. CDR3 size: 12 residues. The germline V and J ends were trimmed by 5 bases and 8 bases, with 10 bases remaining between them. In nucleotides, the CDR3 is TGTGCCAGCAGCACCGCCGGAGATGAGCAGTTCTTC. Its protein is CASSTAGDEQFF. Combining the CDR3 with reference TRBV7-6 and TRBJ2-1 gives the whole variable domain GAGVSQSPRYKVTKRGQDVALRCDPISGHVSLYWYRQALGQGPEFLTYFNYEAQQDKSGLPNDRFSAERPEGSISTLTIQRTEQRDSAMYRCASSTAGDEQFFGPGTRLTVL.

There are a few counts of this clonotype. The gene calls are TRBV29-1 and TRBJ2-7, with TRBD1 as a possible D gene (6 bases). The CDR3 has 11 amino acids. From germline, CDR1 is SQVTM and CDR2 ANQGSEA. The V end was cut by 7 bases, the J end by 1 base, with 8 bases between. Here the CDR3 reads CSAGQSYEQYF. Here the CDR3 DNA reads TGCAGCGCAGGACAGTCCTACGAGCAGTACTTC.

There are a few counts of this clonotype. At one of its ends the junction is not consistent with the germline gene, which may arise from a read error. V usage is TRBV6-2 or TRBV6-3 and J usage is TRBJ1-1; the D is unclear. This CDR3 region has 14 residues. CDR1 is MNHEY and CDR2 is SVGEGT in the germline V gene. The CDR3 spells CASSYPVARGEVFF. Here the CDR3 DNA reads TGTGCCAGCAGTTACCCGGTGGCCCGAGGAGAAGTTTTCTTT.

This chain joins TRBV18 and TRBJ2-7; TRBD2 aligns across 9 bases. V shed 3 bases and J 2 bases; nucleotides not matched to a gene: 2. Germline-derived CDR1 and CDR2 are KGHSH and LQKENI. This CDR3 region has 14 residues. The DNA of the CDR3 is TGTGCCAGCTCACCGACTAGCGGAACCTACGAGCAGTACTTC. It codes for CASSPTSGTYEQYF.